In its sample, the clone carrying this TCR beta chain was seen many times. Its antigen is still unknown. V lost 4 bases and J 1 base, leaving 13 bases between the germline ends. Germline V lookup: CDR1 SGHDT, CDR2 YYEEEE. CDR3 size: 15 residues. The sample originates from a study of spatial heterogeneity in lung cancer. Overall study: The donors comprised roughly 71 untreated early-stage non-small cell lung cancer patients.

Every cDNA TCR molecule received its own unique molecular identifier. TCRdb passed the 5' RACE reads through MiXCR, listing each CDR3 protein once. The sample yields under 20,000 distinct CDR3 sequences, about 9.1% seen once. Whole-study findings and limits: Circulating ubiquitous expanded tumor TCRs were observed more frequently at resection than at follow-up.

Time point noted: blood at routine non-recurrence follow-up after resection. The input material, whole RNA from tumor, nontumor lung or frozen PBMC, was sequenced unsorted. This TCR derives from a female donor with early-stage non-small cell lung cancer. This material consisted of PBMCs, taken at follow-up. The chain employs TRBV5-6 and TRBJ2-3; possibly TRBD2 for D (6 bases). CDR3 DNA: TGTGCCAGCAGCGTCCGCAAGCGGGGCACAGATACGCAGTATTTT. This sequence encodes CASSVRKRGTDTQYF.